This TCR beta chain was profiled in a study of graft-versus-host responses after intestinal transplantation. About the research overall: Uniformly, recipients were administered anti-thymocyte globulin induction with subsequent tacrolimus and steroids for approximately 3 years. Findings and caveats of the study: Researchers found GvH clones in recipient marrow, and some showed up first in ileum or blood. Early HvG declines after transplant were associated with peak circulating GvH clone levels.

TCRdb's table, derived via immunoSEQ multiplex PCR, lists solely in-frame clones and lacks some. The profile shows fewer than 60,000 clones, less than 85% of them singletons. This clone appeared a single time. Its antigen is currently unknown. Sample: unstimulated CD4+ T cells sorted from spleen or lymph node cells, taken before transplant. This receptor was obtained from a human donor who was the organ donor for an intestinal transplant.

The CDR3 region is CASSIYPGTAYEQYF. In DNA, the CDR3 is TGTGCCAGTAGTATATACCCCGGGACAGCTTACGAGCAGTACTTC. V gene TRBV19 combines with J gene TRBJ2-7, with 7 nucleotides matching TRBD1. Germline V gives CDR1 LNHDA, CDR2 SQIVND (reference sequence). This CDR3 contains 15 residues. The V segment lost 2 bases and the J segment 4 bases; nucleotides outside the gene matches: 8.